This is a list of T cell receptor beta chains from one sample in a study of T cell responses to AZD1222 COVID-19 vaccine. Profiled with immunoSEQ multiplex PCR; TCRdb holds only in-frame clones, not every one. Of under 200,000 clones in the sample, roughly 93% were seen once. Sequenced here: peripheral blood, sampled on day 0 of AZD1222 vaccination. The receptor source for this set is an adult in good health. CDR3s include the opening cysteine and the closing phenylalanine or tryptophan. D genes are given only for firm matches. Some rows have no size entry. The others give once, few or many, or a class for an expanded clone.

v_call	d_call	j_call	clone_size	cdr3_nt	cdr3_aa
TRBV7-2	-	TRBJ2-7	-	TGTGCCAGCAGCTTATCGGGCCACACCACCTTCTACGAGCAGTACTTC	CASSLSGHTTFYEQYF
TRBV6-2/TRBV6-3	TRBD2	TRBJ2-3	once	TGTGCCAGCAGCGCGAGGACTAGCGGGCTCGCTAGCACAGATACGCAGTATTTT	CASSARTSGLASTDTQYF
TRBV4-2	-	TRBJ1-2	-	TGTGCCAGCAGCCAAGCGACCGGGGTAGAGTATGGCTACACCTTC	CASSQATGVEYGYTF
TRBV15	-	TRBJ1-3	-	TGTGCCACCAGCAGAGATCCCCTCGACACCATATATTTT	CATSRDPLDTIYF
TRBV14	TRBD1	TRBJ1-2	-	TGTGCCAGCAGCCAAGATGTAAGGACAGGTTATGGCTACACCTTC	CASSQDVRTGYGYTF
TRBV6-5	-	TRBJ1-1	-	TGTGCCAGCAGTTTAAATCGGGCAGTGACCTATGAAGCTTTCTTT	CASSLNRAVTYEAFF
TRBV19	TRBD2	TRBJ2-7	-	TGTGCCAGTAGTTCGTCCGGGACTAGCGGGAGGGCCACCCTCGAGCAGTACTTC	CASSSSGTSGRATLEQYF
TRBV6-5	TRBD2	TRBJ2-7	-	TGTGCCAGCAGTTCCCCGGGACTAGTGTCTTACGAGCAGTACTTC	CASSSPGLVSYEQYF
TRBV28	TRBD1	TRBJ2-2	-	TGTGCCAGCAGTTTACAGGACAGGCCACCGGGGGAGCTGTTTTTT	CASSLQDRPPGELFF
TRBV28	-	TRBJ2-7	-	TGTGCCAGCAGTTTGCATAGCGGTTCCTACGAGCAGTACTTC	CASSLHSGSYEQYF
TRBV9	-	TRBJ1-2	-	TGTGCCAGCAGCGTCGGGACGGCGACCTTTGGCTACACCTTC	CASSVGTATFGYTF
TRBV19	TRBD1	TRBJ1-5	-	TGTGCCAGTAAGGGGGGACAGGGCCTCAATCAGCCCCAGCATTTT	CASKGGQGLNQPQHF
TRBV2	-	TRBJ2-7	-	TGTGCCAGCAAACTAGAGTCGGACGAGCAGTACTTC	CASKLESDEQYF
TRBV9	-	TRBJ2-7	-	TGTGCCAGCAGCGCCGGGACGGATTCCTACGAGCAGTACTTC	CASSAGTDSYEQYF
TRBV4-2	TRBD1	TRBJ2-2	-	TGTGCCAGCAGCCAAGATGAGGGGGCACTCCTTTTCCCGAACACCGGGGAGCTGTTTTTT	CASSQDEGALLFPNTGELFF
TRBV18	TRBD1	TRBJ2-2	-	TGTGCCACCAAAAAGGAGGGACAGGGCCTCACCGGGGAGCTGTTTTTT	CATKKEGQGLTGELFF
TRBV12-3/TRBV12-4	-	TRBJ1-5	-	TGTGCCAGCAGTTCGGGTGATGTGAGGCCCCAGCATTTT	CASSSGDVRPQHF
TRBV3-1/TRBV3-2	TRBD2	TRBJ2-1	-	TGTGCCAGCAGGCAACTAGCGGGACCCTACAATGAGCAGTTCTTC	CASRQLAGPYNEQFF
TRBV12-5	TRBD2	TRBJ2-3	-	TGTGCTAGTGGCCACGGGGGACTAACGGGAGATACGCAGTATTTT	CASGHGGLTGDTQYF
TRBV11-2	TRBD1	TRBJ1-1	once	TGTGCCAGCAGCTTAGATAGACAGGGTACTGAAGCTTTCTTT	CASSLDRQGTEAFF
TRBV7-3	-	TRBJ2-1	-	TGTGCCAGCAGCCCGTTAACAGGGAGCTCCTACAATGAGCAGTTCTTC	CASSPLTGSSYNEQFF
TRBV2	-	TRBJ1-3	-	TGTGCCAGCAGTGAACAGGGCTCTGGAAACACCATATATTTT	CASSEQGSGNTIYF
TRBV14	-	TRBJ1-1	few	TGTGCCAGCAGCCAAGATTTAGGGGGGACTGAAGCTTTCTTT	CASSQDLGGTEAFF
TRBV6-2/TRBV6-3	-	TRBJ1-2	-	TGTGCCAGCAGTTACGAAGTCGACTATGGCTACACCTTC	CASSYEVDYGYTF
TRBV7-2	TRBD1	TRBJ1-5	-	TGTGCCAGCAGCTTAGCGGGACAGGGGGATCGCCAGCCCCAGCATTTT	CASSLAGQGDRQPQHF
TRBV3-1/TRBV3-2	-	TRBJ1-3	-	TGTGCCAGCAGCCAAGCCGGGTTCTCTGGAAACACCATATATTTT	CASSQAGFSGNTIYF
TRBV11-2	TRBD2	TRBJ2-1	-	TGTGCCAGCAGCTTAACTGCGGGACTAGCGGCCTACAATGAGCAGTTCTTC	CASSLTAGLAAYNEQFF
TRBV27	-	TRBJ2-3	-	TGTGCCAGCAGGGAGAGGGCCCCCACAGATACGCAGTATTTT	CASRERAPTDTQYF
TRBV28	-	TRBJ2-4	-	TGTGCCAGCAGTCGCACCGGGACGGTTTTTGTTCAGTACTTC	CASSRTGTVFVQYF
TRBV19	-	TRBJ1-1	-	TGTGCCAGCGGACAGCAGAACACTGAAGCTTTCTTT	CASGQQNTEAFF
TRBV2	-	TRBJ1-3	-	TGTGCCAGCAGACCTGGGACCTCTGGAAACACCATATATTTT	CASRPGTSGNTIYF
TRBV18	TRBD1	TRBJ2-7	-	TGTGCCAGCTCAACAGGACAGGCAACTCTCGGCGAGCAGTACTTC	CASSTGQATLGEQYF
TRBV7-2	-	TRBJ2-3	-	TGTGCCAGCAGCCAAGCCCCCGCAGGGGGGGGCACAGATACGCAGTATTTT	CASSQAPAGGGTDTQYF